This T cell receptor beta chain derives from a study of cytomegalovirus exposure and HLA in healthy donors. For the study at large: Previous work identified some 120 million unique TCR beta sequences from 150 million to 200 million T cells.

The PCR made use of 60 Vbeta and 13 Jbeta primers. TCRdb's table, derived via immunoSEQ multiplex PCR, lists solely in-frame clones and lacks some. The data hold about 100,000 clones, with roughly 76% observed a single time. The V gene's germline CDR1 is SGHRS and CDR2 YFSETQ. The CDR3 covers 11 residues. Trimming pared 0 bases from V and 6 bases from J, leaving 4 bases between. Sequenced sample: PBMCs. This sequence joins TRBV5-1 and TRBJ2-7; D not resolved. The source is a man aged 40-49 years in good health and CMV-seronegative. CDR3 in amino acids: CASSLDTEQYF. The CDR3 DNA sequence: TGCGCCAGCAGCTTGGACACCGAGCAGTACTTC.